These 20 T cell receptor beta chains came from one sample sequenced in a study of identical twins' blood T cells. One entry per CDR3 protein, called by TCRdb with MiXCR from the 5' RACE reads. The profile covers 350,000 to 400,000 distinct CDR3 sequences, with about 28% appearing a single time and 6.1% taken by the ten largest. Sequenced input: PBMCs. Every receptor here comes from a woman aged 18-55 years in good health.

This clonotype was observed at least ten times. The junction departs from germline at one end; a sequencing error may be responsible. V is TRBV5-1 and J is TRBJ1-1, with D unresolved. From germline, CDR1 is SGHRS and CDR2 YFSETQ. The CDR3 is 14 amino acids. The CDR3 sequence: CASSPRPENTEAFF. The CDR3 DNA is TGTGCCAGCAGTCCCCGACCCGAGAACACTGAAGCTTTCTTT.

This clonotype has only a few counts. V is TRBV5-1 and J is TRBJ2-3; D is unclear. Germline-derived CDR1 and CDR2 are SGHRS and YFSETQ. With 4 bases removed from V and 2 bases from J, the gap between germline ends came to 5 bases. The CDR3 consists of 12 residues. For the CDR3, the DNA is TGCGCCAGCAGCACCCACACAGATACGCAGTATTTT. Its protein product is CASSTHTDTQYF.

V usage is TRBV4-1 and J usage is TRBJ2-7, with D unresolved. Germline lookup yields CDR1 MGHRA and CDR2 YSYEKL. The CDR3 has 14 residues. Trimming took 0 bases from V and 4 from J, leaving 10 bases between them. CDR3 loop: CASSQDLRGYEQYF. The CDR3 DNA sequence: TGCGCCAGCAGCCAAGATCTGCGTGGTTACGAGCAGTACTTC.

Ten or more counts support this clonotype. CDR3 protein: CASKFGGTGPTGELFF. The CDR3 DNA follows: TGTGCCTCCAAGTTTGGGGGGACAGGGCCCACCGGGGAGCTGTTTTTT. This chain joins TRBV6-1 and TRBJ2-2; 9 positions agree with TRBD1. CDR3 length equals 16 residues. From germline, CDR1 is MNHNS and CDR2 SASEGT. The V and J ends lost 11 bases and 4 bases, in that order; junction bases with no gene match: 14.

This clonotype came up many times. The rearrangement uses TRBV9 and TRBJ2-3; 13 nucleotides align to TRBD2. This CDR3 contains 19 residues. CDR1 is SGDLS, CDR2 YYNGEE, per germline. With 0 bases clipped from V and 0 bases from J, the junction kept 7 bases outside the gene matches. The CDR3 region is CASSVGLAGGHVSTDTQYF. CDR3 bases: TGTGCCAGCAGCGTAGGACTAGCGGGGGGCCACGTGAGCACAGATACGCAGTATTTT.

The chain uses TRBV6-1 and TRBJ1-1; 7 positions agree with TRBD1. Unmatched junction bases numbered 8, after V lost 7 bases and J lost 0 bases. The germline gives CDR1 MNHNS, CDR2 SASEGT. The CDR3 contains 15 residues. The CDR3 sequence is CASTGQASVNTEAFF. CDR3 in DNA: TGTGCCAGCACCGGACAGGCAAGCGTGAACACTGAAGCTTTCTTT.

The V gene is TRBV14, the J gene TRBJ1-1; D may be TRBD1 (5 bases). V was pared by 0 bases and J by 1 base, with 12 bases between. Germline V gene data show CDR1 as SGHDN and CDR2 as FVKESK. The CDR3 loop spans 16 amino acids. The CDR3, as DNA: TGTGCCAGCAGCCAAGAGGGGGAGCGGGCGAACACTGAAGCTTTCTTT. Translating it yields CASSQEGERANTEAFF.

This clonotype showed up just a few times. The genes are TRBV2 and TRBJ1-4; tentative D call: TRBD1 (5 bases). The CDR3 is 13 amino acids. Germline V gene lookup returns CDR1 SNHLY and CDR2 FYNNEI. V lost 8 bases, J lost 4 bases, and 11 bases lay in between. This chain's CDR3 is CASRGWGNEKLFF. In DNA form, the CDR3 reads TGTGCCAGCCGGGGCTGGGGTAATGAAAAACTGTTTTTT.

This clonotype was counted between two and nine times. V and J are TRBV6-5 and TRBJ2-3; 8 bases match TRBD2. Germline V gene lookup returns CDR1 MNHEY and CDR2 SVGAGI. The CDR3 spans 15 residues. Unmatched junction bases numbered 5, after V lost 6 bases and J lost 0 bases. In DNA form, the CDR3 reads TGTGCCAGCAGCCGACTAGCGACTAGCACAGATACGCAGTATTTT. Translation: CASSRLATSTDTQYF.

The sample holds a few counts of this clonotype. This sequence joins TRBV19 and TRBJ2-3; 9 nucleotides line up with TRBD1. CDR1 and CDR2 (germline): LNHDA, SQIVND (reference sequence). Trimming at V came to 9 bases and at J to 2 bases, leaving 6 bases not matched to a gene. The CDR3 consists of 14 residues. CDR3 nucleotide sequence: TGTGCCAGCCGAACAGGGGGCTCCACAGATACGCAGTATTTT. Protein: CASRTGGSTDTQYF.

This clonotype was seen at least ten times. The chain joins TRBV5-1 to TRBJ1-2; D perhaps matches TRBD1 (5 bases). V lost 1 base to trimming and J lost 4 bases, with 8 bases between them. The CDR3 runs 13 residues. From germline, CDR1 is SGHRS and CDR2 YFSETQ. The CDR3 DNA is TGCGCCAGCAGCTTGAGGGGTGGCTATGGCTACACCTTC. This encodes CASSLRGGYGYTF.

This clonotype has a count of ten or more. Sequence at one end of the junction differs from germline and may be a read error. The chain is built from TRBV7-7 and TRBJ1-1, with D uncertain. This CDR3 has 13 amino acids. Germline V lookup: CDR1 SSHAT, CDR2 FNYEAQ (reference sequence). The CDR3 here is CASSYDRNTEAFF. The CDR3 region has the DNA TGTGCTAGCAGCTACGATAGAAACACTGAAGCTTTCTTT.

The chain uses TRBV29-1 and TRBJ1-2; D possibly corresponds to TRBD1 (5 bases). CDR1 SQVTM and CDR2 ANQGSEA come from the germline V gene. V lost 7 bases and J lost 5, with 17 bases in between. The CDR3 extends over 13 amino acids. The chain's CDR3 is CSAGFRESYGYTF. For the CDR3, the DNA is TGCAGCGCGGGCTTCAGGGAATCGTATGGCTACACCTTC.

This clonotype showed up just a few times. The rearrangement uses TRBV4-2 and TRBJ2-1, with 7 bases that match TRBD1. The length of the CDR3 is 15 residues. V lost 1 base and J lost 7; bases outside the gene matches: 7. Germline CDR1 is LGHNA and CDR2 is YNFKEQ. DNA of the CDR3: TGTGCCAGCAGCCAAGTCAGACAGGGTGTGAATGAGCAGTTCTTC. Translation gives CASSQVRQGVNEQFF.

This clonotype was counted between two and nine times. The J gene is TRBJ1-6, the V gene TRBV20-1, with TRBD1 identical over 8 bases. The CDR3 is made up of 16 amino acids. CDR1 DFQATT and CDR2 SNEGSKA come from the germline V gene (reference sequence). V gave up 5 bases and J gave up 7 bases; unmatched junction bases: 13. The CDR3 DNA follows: TGCAGTGCTGGAAGGACAGGGCCGTCTTCAAATTCACCCCTCCACTTT. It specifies CSAGRTGPSSNSPLHF.

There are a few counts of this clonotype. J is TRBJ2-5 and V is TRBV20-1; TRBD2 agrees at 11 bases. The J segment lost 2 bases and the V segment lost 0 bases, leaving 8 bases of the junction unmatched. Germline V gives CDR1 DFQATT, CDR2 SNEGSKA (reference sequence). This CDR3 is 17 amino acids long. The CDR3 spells CSARDLRLAGQQETQYF. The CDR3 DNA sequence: TGCAGTGCTAGAGACCTCCGACTAGCGGGACAGCAAGAGACCCAGTACTTC.

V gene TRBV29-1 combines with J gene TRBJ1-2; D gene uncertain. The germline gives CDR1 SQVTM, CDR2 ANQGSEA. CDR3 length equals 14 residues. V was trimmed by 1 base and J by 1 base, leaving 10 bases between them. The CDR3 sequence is CSVEVAKSNYGYTF. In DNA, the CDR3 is TGCAGCGTTGAAGTCGCCAAAAGTAACTATGGCTACACCTTC.

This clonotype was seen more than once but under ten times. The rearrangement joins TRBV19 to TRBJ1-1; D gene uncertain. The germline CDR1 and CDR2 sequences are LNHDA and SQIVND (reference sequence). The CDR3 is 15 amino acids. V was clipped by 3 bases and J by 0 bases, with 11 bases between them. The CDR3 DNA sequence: TGTGCCAGTAGTATTGTCGGGCACCTGAACACTGAAGCTTTCTTT. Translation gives CASSIVGHLNTEAFF. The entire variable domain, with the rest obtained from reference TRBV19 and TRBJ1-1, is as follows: DGGITQSPKYLFRKEGQNVTLSCEQNLNHDAMYWYRQDPGQGLRLIYYSQIVNDFQKGDIAEGYSVSREKKESFPLTVTSAQKNPTAFYLCASSIVGHLNTEAFFGQGTRLTVV.

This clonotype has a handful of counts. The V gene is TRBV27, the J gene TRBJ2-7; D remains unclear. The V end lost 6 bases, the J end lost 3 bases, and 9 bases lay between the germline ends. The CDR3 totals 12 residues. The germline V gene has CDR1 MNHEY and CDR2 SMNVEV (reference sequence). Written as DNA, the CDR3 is TGTGCCAGCAGATCCAACAGCTACGAGCAGTACTTC. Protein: CASRSNSYEQYF.

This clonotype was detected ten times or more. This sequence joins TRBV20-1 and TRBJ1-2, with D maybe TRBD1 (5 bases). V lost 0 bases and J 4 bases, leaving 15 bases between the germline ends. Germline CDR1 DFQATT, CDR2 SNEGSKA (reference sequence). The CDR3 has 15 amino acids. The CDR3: CSARDAESGGYGYTF. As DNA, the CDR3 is TGCAGTGCTAGAGACGCTGAAAGCGGGGGCTATGGCTACACCTTC.